These 26 T cell receptor beta chains share one sample of origin, sequenced in a study of early T cells in non-severe SARS-CoV-2 infection. TCRdb itself ran the 5' RACE reads through MiXCR, one entry per CDR3 protein. This table has 54,000 or so distinct CDR3 sequences, 5.6% appearing once. Sequencing used whole blood. Receptors originate from an adult who was a healthcare worker with PCR-confirmed SARS-CoV-2 infection or an uninfected control (not recorded which).

This clonotype was observed many times. This sequence joins TRBV3-1 and TRBJ1-2; D is undetermined. This CDR3 has 15 amino acids. The V gene lost 3 bases and the J gene lost 2 bases, with 13 bases spanning the gap. Germline lookup yields CDR1 LGHDT and CDR2 YNNKEL (reference sequence). CDR3 loop: CASSQGDSGNYGYTF. The CDR3 nucleotides read TGTGCCAGCAGCCAGGGAGATTCGGGAAACTATGGCTACACCTTC.

This clonotype showed up many times. The chain employs TRBV20-1 and TRBJ1-2; tentatively, D is TRBD1 (5 bases). This CDR3 region has 13 residues. Germline values: CDR1 DFQATT, CDR2 SNEGSKA (reference sequence). Trimming stripped 2 bases from V and 7 bases from J, with 14 bases between. CDR3 loop: CSARSAGYAGYTF. In nucleotides, the CDR3 is TGCAGTGCTAGATCGGCAGGGTATGCTGGCTACACCTTC.

The table lists this clonotype with many counts. V usage is TRBV20-1 and J usage is TRBJ2-1; D unresolved. From germline, CDR1 is DFQATT and CDR2 SNEGSKA (reference sequence). Deletions cut 1 base from V and 7 bases from J, with 14 bases between. The CDR3 spans 14 residues. DNA for the CDR3: TGCAGTGCTAGAGCTCCCACGAAAAGGAATGAGCAGTTCTTC. It yields the protein CSARAPTKRNEQFF.

This clonotype was seen at least ten times. This sequence joins TRBV3-1 and TRBJ1-1; D is unresolved. In germline, CDR1 is LGHDT, CDR2 YNNKEL (reference sequence). V lost 1 base, J lost 1 base, and 7 bases lay in between. The CDR3 runs to 14 residues. CDR3 residues: CASSQVSANTEAFF. The CDR3 DNA follows: TGTGCCAGCAGCCAAGTGTCGGCGAACACTGAAGCTTTCTTT.

This clonotype has only a few counts. The gene calls are TRBV19 and TRBJ1-3, with unresolved D. The germline V and J ends were trimmed by 7 bases and 0 bases, with 10 bases remaining between them. CDR1 and CDR2 (germline): LNHDA, SQIVND (reference sequence). The CDR3 loop spans 14 amino acids. CDR3 sequence: CASKDLFSGNTIYF. DNA of the CDR3: TGTGCCAGTAAAGACCTCTTCTCTGGAAACACCATATATTTT.

This clonotype was detected many times. The chain has TRBV20-1 and TRBJ2-1, with D unclear. CDR1 is DFQATT, CDR2 SNEGSKA, per germline (reference sequence). Trimming took 3 bases from V and 0 from J, leaving 9 bases between them. CDR3 size: 14 residues. The CDR3 reads CSASPPSSYNEQFF. CDR3 DNA: TGCAGTGCTAGCCCCCCCAGCTCCTACAATGAGCAGTTCTTC.

This clonotype was observed a handful of times. The V and J genes are TRBV3-1 and TRBJ1-1; no clear D gene. The ends were cut back, 3 bases at V and 4 bases at J, with 6 bases in the middle. The CDR3 extends over 12 amino acids. Germline loops: CDR1 LGHDT, CDR2 YNNKEL (reference sequence). The CDR3 bases are TGTGCCAGCAGCCAGGCAAGCACTGAAGCTTTCTTT. This translates into CASSQASTEAFF.

This clonotype was recorded at least ten times. The chain uses TRBV5-1 and TRBJ2-3; D gene uncertain. This CDR3 has 14 amino acids. Trimming removed 5 bases from V and 3 bases from J, with 13 bases in between. Germline V gene lookup returns CDR1 SGHRS and CDR2 YFSETQ. The DNA for the CDR3 is TGCGCCAGCAGGGACGAGAGGTATACAGATACGCAGTATTTT. Translating it yields CASRDERYTDTQYF.

A note on this clonotype: This may arise from a read error, as a much more abundant clone is one base away. The J gene is TRBJ1-4, the V gene TRBV12-3 or TRBV12-4; D unresolved. V was pared by 7 bases and J by 5 bases, with 14 bases between. The CDR3 loop spans 14 amino acids. CDR3: CASIPSRPNEKLFF. DNA of the CDR3: TGTGCCAGCATTCCTTCGAGGCCCAATGAAAAACTGTTTTTT.

The chain joins TRBV7-2 to TRBJ2-5, with 7 bases that match TRBD2. V lost 5 bases to trimming and J lost 2 bases; unmatched junction nucleotides: 14. Germline V lookup: CDR1 SGHTA, CDR2 FQGNSA. The length of the CDR3 is 17 residues. The CDR3 sequence is CASSPGSVGGGQETQYF. In nucleotides, the CDR3 is TGTGCCAGCAGCCCCGGCTCAGTTGGGGGGGGACAAGAGACCCAGTACTTC.

This clonotype has at least ten counts. The chain couples TRBV29-1 to TRBJ2-3; 7 bases map to TRBD1. CDR1 is SQVTM, CDR2 ANQGSEA, per germline. The junction had 11 bases not matched to a gene; V was cut back by 6 bases and J by 2 bases. The CDR3 is made up of 15 amino acids. CDR3 residues: CSVTEAGTATDTQYF. CDR3 sequence (DNA): TGCAGCGTCACAGAGGCCGGGACAGCCACAGATACGCAGTATTTT.

There are a few counts of this clonotype. The chain recombines TRBV19 with TRBJ2-3; the D call may be TRBD1 or TRBD2 (5 bases each). Germline CDR1 is LNHDA and CDR2 is SQIVND (reference sequence). V was clipped by 6 bases and J by 5 bases, with 9 bases between them. The CDR3 has 12 residues. The CDR3: CASRAGGDTQYF. The CDR3 DNA reads as TGTGCCAGTAGAGCTGGGGGAGATACGCAGTATTTT.

This clonotype was recorded a few times. The chain links TRBV12-3 or TRBV12-4 to TRBJ2-1; D remains unclear. The CDR3 has 18 residues. Trimming shortened V by 7 bases and J by 0 bases, and 22 bases separated the two germline ends. CDR3 bases: TGTGCCAGCACCCTGGGGATCGGCGGTACCCTCTCCTACAATGAGCAGTTCTTC. This encodes CASTLGIGGTLSYNEQFF.

This clonotype was recorded many times. This chain joins TRBV27 and TRBJ2-7; TRBD2 might be the D (5 bases). Germline CDR1 MNHEY, CDR2 SMNVEV (reference sequence). This CDR3 spans 16 amino acids. Trimming left V 2 bases short and J 3 bases short, with 17 bases between. CDR3 DNA sequence: TGTGCCAGCAGTTTAACCAGGCGTATGGGGAGCTACGAGCAGTACTTC. Its translation is CASSLTRRMGSYEQYF.

The rearrangement joins TRBV4-1 to TRBJ2-7; D is possibly TRBD1 or TRBD2 (5 bases each). The CDR3 is 17 amino acids. Looked up from germline, CDR1 is MGHRA and CDR2 is YSYEKL. Between the trimmed V and J ends, which lost 2 bases and 3 bases, there was a span of 20 bases. CDR3 region: CASSQSGAAPAIYEQYF. The CDR3 bases are TGCGCCAGCAGCCAATCCGGGGCTGCACCGGCTATCTACGAGCAGTACTTC.

This clonotype showed up many times. J is TRBJ2-4 and V is TRBV3-1; 8 bases are a match to TRBD1. Germline V lookup: CDR1 LGHDT, CDR2 YNNKEL (reference sequence). V lost 2 bases and J lost 8; bases outside the gene matches: 8. This CDR3 has 15 amino acids. For the CDR3, the DNA is TGTGCCAGCAGCCAATTTCCAGGGGGCAGGGACATTCAGTACTTC. As protein: CASSQFPGGRDIQYF.

This clonotype was seen ten or more times. The chain couples TRBV28 to TRBJ1-4; the D is unclear. The CDR3 loop spans 14 amino acids. Trimming took 3 bases from V and 8 from J, leaving 13 bases between them. Germline V gene lookup returns CDR1 MDHEN and CDR2 SYDVKM. DNA for the CDR3: TGTGCCAGCAGTTTTGAGGGAGTGAGGGAAAAACTGTTTTTT. Protein product: CASSFEGVREKLFF.

The chain links TRBV29-1 to TRBJ2-1; TRBD2 agrees at 9 bases. The germline V gene has CDR1 SQVTM and CDR2 ANQGSEA. J gave up 6 bases and V 6 bases, and 18 bases lay outside the gene matches. The CDR3 covers 17 residues. CDR3: CSVPILVSGGPLNEQFF. The CDR3 bases are TGCAGCGTCCCTATTCTTGTTAGCGGGGGCCCTCTCAATGAGCAGTTCTTC.

This clonotype turned up a few times. The gene calls are TRBV14 and TRBJ2-7; 7 bases fit TRBD1. CDR3 size: 12 residues. J gave up 10 bases and V 4 bases, and 7 bases lay outside the gene matches. Germline CDR1 and CDR2: SGHDN and FVKESK. The CDR3 nucleotides are TGTGCCAGCAGCCCCGGGACAGATTTACAGTACTTC. Protein: CASSPGTDLQYF.

This chain joins TRBV6-1 and TRBJ1-1, with D unclear. The CDR3 is made up of 14 amino acids. CDR1 is MNHNS and CDR2 is SASEGT in the germline V gene. Trimming shortened V by 5 bases and J by 4 bases, and 14 bases separated the two germline ends. In DNA, the CDR3 is TGTGCCAGCAGTCCGATGGTGGGGAGCACTGAAGCTTTCTTT. Translation: CASSPMVGSTEAFF.

There are many counts of this clonotype. V is TRBV7-6 and J is TRBJ1-2; D not resolved. The ends were cut back, 1 base at V and 6 bases at J, with 18 bases in the middle. The CDR3 length is 16 residues. Germline loops: CDR1 SGHVS, CDR2 FNYEAQ. The CDR3 nucleotides are TGTGCCAGCAGCTTAGGTGGCGGACCGGGCGAGAATGGCTACACCTTC. As protein: CASSLGGGPGENGYTF.

This rearrangement joins TRBV5-6 to TRBJ2-1, with TRBD2 matching over 10 bases. This CDR3 region has 15 residues. After removal of 4 bases from V and 5 bases from J, the junction contained 6 bases not matched to a gene. CDR1 and CDR2 from the germline V gene are SGHDT and YYEEEE. CDR3 DNA: TGTGCCAGCAGCACTAGCGGGGCCCAACACAATGAGCAGTTCTTC. This codes for CASSTSGAQHNEQFF.

This clonotype was seen at least ten times. The chain couples TRBV25-1 to TRBJ1-1, with 7 bases identical to TRBD1. V shed 6 bases, J shed 1 base, and the junction held 8 bases outside the gene matches. This CDR3 spans 15 amino acids. CDR1 MGHDK and CDR2 SYGVNS come from the germline V gene. CDR3 protein: CASSSAGTENTEAFF. In DNA form, the CDR3 reads TGTGCCAGCAGCTCAGCCGGGACAGAGAACACTGAAGCTTTCTTT.

In its sample, this clonotype was seen many times. CDR3 amino acids: CASSQRAGGFWSTDTQYF. The CDR3 bases are TGTGCCAGCAGCCAACGAGCGGGAGGGTTCTGGAGCACAGATACGCAGTATTTT. The genes are TRBV3-1 and TRBJ2-3; 10 nucleotides align to TRBD2. J lost 0 bases, V lost 2 bases, and 8 bases had no gene match. The CDR3 loop spans 18 amino acids. CDR1 LGHDT and CDR2 YNNKEL come from the germline V gene (reference sequence).

This clonotype was observed many times. CDR3 nucleotides: TGTGCCAGCAGACACCGGGACCTAAACACCGGGGAGCTGTTTTTT. Protein: CASRHRDLNTGELFF. The chain carries TRBV7-9 and TRBJ2-2, with D perhaps matching TRBD1 or TRBD2 (5 bases each). From germline, CDR1 is SEHNR and CDR2 FQNEAQ (reference sequence). This CDR3 comprises 15 residues. V lost 6 bases and J 2 bases, leaving 13 bases between the germline ends.

This clonotype was found many times. V gene TRBV10-1 combines with J gene TRBJ2-4; 7 bases match TRBD1. Germline loops: CDR1 WNHNN, CDR2 SYGVQD (reference sequence). The J segment lost 0 bases and the V segment lost 8 bases, leaving 10 bases of the junction unmatched. The CDR3 loop spans 16 amino acids. The CDR3 here is CASPPPTGVAKNIQYF. The CDR3 coding sequence is TGCGCCAGCCCTCCCCCCACAGGGGTAGCCAAAAACATTCAGTACTTC.